These T cell receptor beta chains were read from a single sample in a study of T cell responses to AZD1222 COVID-19 vaccine. Only in-frame clones appear in the TCRdb table, and some are missing; sequencing was by immunoSEQ multiplex PCR. The table lists about 170,000 clones, around 90% of them singletons, with 1.6% in the top ten. The material was peripheral blood, obtained on day 0 of AZD1222 vaccination. Receptor source: an adult in good health. The CDR3 runs from the conserved cysteine through the conserved F or W. The order of the fields is D gene, CDR3 length, clone size, V gene, J gene, CDR3 DNA, CDR3 protein. D genes are given only for firm matches. A row's size may be missing; if present it is once, few, many or a size class.

D gene: TRBD1; CDR3 length: 16; clone size: .; V gene: TRBV27; J gene: TRBJ1-5; CDR3 DNA: TGTGCCAGCAGTACTAACAGGGGGCGCGGCAATCAGCCCCAGCATTTT; CDR3 protein: CASSTNRGRGNQPQHF
D gene: TRBD1; CDR3 length: 13; clone size: .; V gene: TRBV7-9; J gene: TRBJ1-1; CDR3 DNA: TGTGCCAGCAGCGACAGGGGAAACACTGAAGCTTTCTTT; CDR3 protein: CASSDRGNTEAFF
D gene: .; CDR3 length: 15; clone size: once; V gene: TRBV15; J gene: TRBJ2-7; CDR3 DNA: TGTGCCACCAGCAGAGATTTCCCAGGATCCTACGAGCAGTACTTC; CDR3 protein: CATSRDFPGSYEQYF
D gene: TRBD1; CDR3 length: 15; clone size: .; V gene: TRBV5-4; J gene: TRBJ1-4; CDR3 DNA: TGTGCCAGCAGCTTGGGACAGGGAGCTAATGAAAAACTGTTTTTT; CDR3 protein: CASSLGQGANEKLFF
D gene: TRBD2; CDR3 length: 17; clone size: .; V gene: TRBV19; J gene: TRBJ2-7; CDR3 DNA: TGTGCCAGTAGTATAGGTGGACTAGCGGGAGTATGGAACGAGCAGTACTTC; CDR3 protein: CASSIGGLAGVWNEQYF
D gene: .; CDR3 length: 18; clone size: .; V gene: TRBV24-1; J gene: TRBJ1-5; CDR3 DNA: TGTGCCACCAGTGTCGCTGCCAGGGAGGACAACCGTCATCAGCCCCAGCATTTT; CDR3 protein: CATSVAAREDNRHQPQHF
D gene: .; CDR3 length: 15; clone size: .; V gene: TRBV3-1/TRBV3-2; J gene: TRBJ2-3; CDR3 DNA: TGTGCCAGCAGTCCTAGGTGGGGGTCCGAAGATACGCAGTATTTT; CDR3 protein: CASSPRWGSEDTQYF
D gene: .; CDR3 length: 14; clone size: once; V gene: TRBV18; J gene: TRBJ1-6; CDR3 DNA: TGTGCCAGCTCATCCGCCGACAGTAATTCACCCCTCCACTTT; CDR3 protein: CASSSADSNSPLHF
D gene: TRBD1; CDR3 length: 16; clone size: .; V gene: TRBV7-9; J gene: TRBJ2-1; CDR3 DNA: TGTGCCAGCTACGGGACAGGGAAGGCATCCTACAATGAGCAGTTCTTC; CDR3 protein: CASYGTGKASYNEQFF
D gene: .; CDR3 length: 14; clone size: .; V gene: TRBV2; J gene: TRBJ2-7; CDR3 DNA: TGTGCCAGCAGGAAGGAAGGGTTGGGCTACGAGCAGTACTTC; CDR3 protein: CASRKEGLGYEQYF
D gene: TRBD2; CDR3 length: 17; clone size: .; V gene: TRBV12-5; J gene: TRBJ2-1; CDR3 DNA: TGTGCTAGTGGTTTGGGGTCTACTAGCGGGGGAAACAATGAGCAGTTCTTC; CDR3 protein: CASGLGSTSGGNNEQFF
D gene: .; CDR3 length: 16; clone size: .; V gene: TRBV7-9; J gene: TRBJ1-1; CDR3 DNA: TGTGCCAGCAGCTCGAGCGAGACAGAAATGAACACTGAAGCTTTCTTT; CDR3 protein: CASSSSETEMNTEAFF
D gene: .; CDR3 length: 13; clone size: .; V gene: TRBV6-5; J gene: TRBJ1-1; CDR3 DNA: TGTGCCAGCACCGCCCCGGGTGGTACTGAAGCTTTCTTT; CDR3 protein: CASTAPGGTEAFF
D gene: .; CDR3 length: 13; clone size: .; V gene: TRBV18; J gene: TRBJ1-3; CDR3 DNA: TGTGCCAGCTCACCTGGGGGCTTGAACACCATATATTTT; CDR3 protein: CASSPGGLNTIYF
D gene: TRBD1; CDR3 length: 15; clone size: .; V gene: TRBV7-9; J gene: TRBJ2-2; CDR3 DNA: TGTGCCAGCAGCCCGAGAGGGGGCGAAACCGGGGAGCTGTTTTTT; CDR3 protein: CASSPRGGETGELFF
D gene: .; CDR3 length: 15; clone size: .; V gene: TRBV7-8; J gene: TRBJ1-1; CDR3 DNA: TGTGCCAGCAGCTTAGGGCCAGGGGCAAACACTGAAGCTTTCTTT; CDR3 protein: CASSLGPGANTEAFF
D gene: TRBD1; CDR3 length: 15; clone size: .; V gene: TRBV6-5; J gene: TRBJ1-3; CDR3 DNA: TGTGCCAGCAGTTACTCAGACAGGGGTGGAAACACCATATATTTT; CDR3 protein: CASSYSDRGGNTIYF
D gene: .; CDR3 length: 14; clone size: .; V gene: TRBV18; J gene: TRBJ1-1; CDR3 DNA: TGTGCCAGCTCACCAGAGGCAGGGCGAAGAAAAGCTTTCTTT; CDR3 protein: CASSPEAGRRKAFF
D gene: .; CDR3 length: 14; clone size: .; V gene: TRBV19; J gene: TRBJ1-1; CDR3 DNA: TGTGCCAGTAGTTCCGCCGGGACGACCGCTGAAGCTTTCTTT; CDR3 protein: CASSSAGTTAEAFF
D gene: .; CDR3 length: 14; clone size: .; V gene: TRBV27; J gene: TRBJ1-1; CDR3 DNA: TGTGCCAGCTCTGGTTGGGGGGCATACACTGAAGCTTTCTTT; CDR3 protein: CASSGWGAYTEAFF
D gene: .; CDR3 length: 16; clone size: .; V gene: TRBV3-1/TRBV3-2; J gene: TRBJ1-3; CDR3 DNA: TGTGCCAGCAGCCAAAGAGGGAGGAACTCTGGAAACACCATATATTTT; CDR3 protein: CASSQRGRNSGNTIYF
D gene: .; CDR3 length: 16; clone size: .; V gene: TRBV3-1/TRBV3-2; J gene: TRBJ2-1; CDR3 DNA: TGTGCCAGCAGCCTCCTAAGAAGCGGGTTTAACAATGAGCAGTTCTTC; CDR3 protein: CASSLLRSGFNNEQFF
D gene: .; CDR3 length: 15; clone size: .; V gene: TRBV27; J gene: TRBJ1-1; CDR3 DNA: TGTGCCAGCAGTTTCCGTCAGGGTAGGGGAACTGAAGCTTTCTTT; CDR3 protein: CASSFRQGRGTEAFF
D gene: TRBD2; CDR3 length: 17; clone size: .; V gene: TRBV19; J gene: TRBJ2-3; CDR3 DNA: TGTGCCAGTACTGACGGGGGACTTGCGGGGGGCACAGATACGCAGTATTTT; CDR3 protein: CASTDGGLAGGTDTQYF
D gene: .; CDR3 length: 17; clone size: .; V gene: TRBV19; J gene: TRBJ2-6; CDR3 DNA: TGTGCCAGTAGTATAGGGGTAGGCGCCTCTGGGGCCAACGTCCTGACTTTC; CDR3 protein: CASSIGVGASGANVLTF
D gene: TRBD1; CDR3 length: 15; clone size: .; V gene: TRBV3-1/TRBV3-2; J gene: TRBJ1-1; CDR3 DNA: TGTGCCAGCAGCCAAATCAGGGGGGGGAGTGCTGAAGCTTTCTTT; CDR3 protein: CASSQIRGGSAEAFF
D gene: TRBD1; CDR3 length: 17; clone size: .; V gene: TRBV3-1/TRBV3-2; J gene: TRBJ1-6; CDR3 DNA: TGTGCCAGCAGTAGTCAGTATCACCAGGGGGCGTACTCACCCCTCCACTTT; CDR3 protein: CASSSQYHQGAYSPLHF
D gene: .; CDR3 length: 9; clone size: .; V gene: TRBV21-1; J gene: TRBJ2-5; CDR3 DNA: TGTGCCAGCAAAGAGACCCAGTACTTC; CDR3 protein: CASKETQYF
D gene: .; CDR3 length: 11; clone size: .; V gene: TRBV7-6; J gene: TRBJ1-2; CDR3 DNA: TGTGCCAGCAGCTTAGGCGGACAGACGACCTTC; CDR3 protein: CASSLGGQTTF
D gene: .; CDR3 length: 14; clone size: .; V gene: TRBV6-5; J gene: TRBJ2-1; CDR3 DNA: TGTGCCAGGACTCAGGTCCTACTCTACAATGAGCAGTTCTTC; CDR3 protein: CARTQVLLYNEQFF
D gene: .; CDR3 length: 16; clone size: .; V gene: TRBV29-1; J gene: TRBJ2-5; CDR3 DNA: TGTAGCGTTGAAGGTTTGGGCGGAGTCCGTCGAGGGACCCAGTACTTC; CDR3 protein: CSVEGLGGVRRGTQYF
D gene: .; CDR3 length: 17; clone size: .; V gene: TRBV4-2; J gene: TRBJ2-2; CDR3 DNA: TGTGCCAGCAGCCAAGAACCCCGGGGGACGAACACCGGGGAGCTGTTTTTT; CDR3 protein: CASSQEPRGTNTGELFF
D gene: .; CDR3 length: 17; clone size: .; V gene: TRBV19; J gene: TRBJ2-6; CDR3 DNA: TGTGCCAGTAGTCCCGTTACGGGAGTCTCTGGGGCCAACGTCCTGACTTTC; CDR3 protein: CASSPVTGVSGANVLTF
D gene: .; CDR3 length: 16; clone size: .; V gene: TRBV5-1; J gene: TRBJ2-3; CDR3 DNA: TGCGCCAGCAGCCCCGGCATGGGGGCTCACACAGATACGCAGTATTTT; CDR3 protein: CASSPGMGAHTDTQYF
D gene: TRBD2; CDR3 length: 15; clone size: .; V gene: TRBV5-4; J gene: TRBJ2-3; CDR3 DNA: TGTGCCAGCAGCCTGGTGGGACTAGACACAGATACGCAGTATTTT; CDR3 protein: CASSLVGLDTDTQYF
D gene: TRBD2; CDR3 length: 15; clone size: .; V gene: TRBV19; J gene: TRBJ2-1; CDR3 DNA: TGTGCCAGTAGTGTGACTAGCGGGGAATACAATGAGCAGTTCTTC; CDR3 protein: CASSVTSGEYNEQFF
D gene: .; CDR3 length: 14; clone size: .; V gene: TRBV27; J gene: TRBJ2-7; CDR3 DNA: TGTGCCAGCAGTTCGCCGACACTCTCCTGCGAGCAGTACTTC; CDR3 protein: CASSSPTLSCEQYF
D gene: TRBD1; CDR3 length: 14; clone size: .; V gene: TRBV7-9; J gene: TRBJ2-7; CDR3 DNA: TGTGCCAGCAGCTTAGGACAGGGGTTAGGTGAGCAGTACTTC; CDR3 protein: CASSLGQGLGEQYF
D gene: .; CDR3 length: 15; clone size: .; V gene: TRBV18; J gene: TRBJ2-1; CDR3 DNA: TGTGCCAGCTCACCCCTGGACTCCCATGAGAATGAGCAGTTCTTC; CDR3 protein: CASSPLDSHENEQFF
D gene: TRBD2; CDR3 length: 15; clone size: .; V gene: TRBV6-5; J gene: TRBJ2-1; CDR3 DNA: TGTGCCAGCACAAACGTAGCGGGAGTCTACAATGAGCAGTTCTTC; CDR3 protein: CASTNVAGVYNEQFF
D gene: TRBD1; CDR3 length: 17; clone size: .; V gene: TRBV15; J gene: TRBJ2-5; CDR3 DNA: TGTGCCACCAGCCCGGTGACCTCGACAGGGGGCTGGGAGACCCAGTACTTC; CDR3 protein: CATSPVTSTGGWETQYF
D gene: TRBD1; CDR3 length: 15; clone size: .; V gene: TRBV18; J gene: TRBJ2-1; CDR3 DNA: TGTGCCAGCTCACCACTAGGGACAGGGTACAATGAGCAGTTCTTC; CDR3 protein: CASSPLGTGYNEQFF
D gene: .; CDR3 length: 13; clone size: .; V gene: TRBV2; J gene: TRBJ2-7; CDR3 DNA: TGTGCCAGCAGTGGAGACAGGTCCTACGAGCAGTACTTC; CDR3 protein: CASSGDRSYEQYF
D gene: .; CDR3 length: 18; clone size: .; V gene: TRBV7-3; J gene: TRBJ2-7; CDR3 DNA: TGTGCCAGCAGCACTAAGGGGGGGAGCCGACCCCTGAGAGACGAGCAGTACTTC; CDR3 protein: CASSTKGGSRPLRDEQYF
D gene: TRBD2; CDR3 length: 16; clone size: .; V gene: TRBV6-4; J gene: TRBJ2-7; CDR3 DNA: TGTGCCAGCAGTGACCCAAAGCGGGAGGGCCTCTACGAGCAGTACTTC; CDR3 protein: CASSDPKREGLYEQYF
D gene: .; CDR3 length: 10; clone size: .; V gene: TRBV21-1; J gene: TRBJ2-1; CDR3 DNA: TGTGCCAGCACCCGACGGGAGCAGTTCTTC; CDR3 protein: CASTRREQFF
D gene: TRBD2; CDR3 length: 18; clone size: .; V gene: TRBV4-2; J gene: TRBJ2-2; CDR3 DNA: TGTGCCAGCAGCCAGGCCCGGCAACTAGCGGGAGGGACCGGGGAGCTGTTTTTT; CDR3 protein: CASSQARQLAGGTGELFF
D gene: TRBD2; CDR3 length: 18; clone size: .; V gene: TRBV7-9; J gene: TRBJ2-1; CDR3 DNA: TGTGCCAGCAGCCCCCCCCGAGCGGGAGGGCCGGCCTACAATGAGCAGTTCTTC; CDR3 protein: CASSPPRAGGPAYNEQFF
D gene: .; CDR3 length: 17; clone size: .; V gene: TRBV6-4; J gene: TRBJ1-1; CDR3 DNA: TGTGCCAGCAGCATAAAAAAAGATACCGTTGTCAACACTGAAGCTTTCTTT; CDR3 protein: CASSIKKDTVVNTEAFF
D gene: .; CDR3 length: 14; clone size: .; V gene: TRBV18; J gene: TRBJ1-5; CDR3 DNA: TGTGCCAGCTCGCCCGACGGAATCAATCAGCCCCAGCATTTT; CDR3 protein: CASSPDGINQPQHF
D gene: .; CDR3 length: 13; clone size: .; V gene: TRBV3-1/TRBV3-2; J gene: TRBJ1-1; CDR3 DNA: TGTGCCAGCAGCCCCACCCGTAACACTGAAGCTTTCTTT; CDR3 protein: CASSPTRNTEAFF
D gene: TRBD1; CDR3 length: 14; clone size: .; V gene: TRBV6-1; J gene: TRBJ1-5; CDR3 DNA: TGTGCCAGCAGTGATTCAGGGGGCACTCAGCCCCAGCATTTT; CDR3 protein: CASSDSGGTQPQHF
D gene: .; CDR3 length: 14; clone size: .; V gene: TRBV7-2; J gene: TRBJ2-7; CDR3 DNA: TGTGCCAGCAGCTTAGGGGGGGGGCTGGTCGAGCAGTACTTC; CDR3 protein: CASSLGGGLVEQYF
D gene: .; CDR3 length: 13; clone size: once; V gene: TRBV6-5; J gene: TRBJ1-2; CDR3 DNA: TGTGCCAGCAGATCTGGGATTAACTATGGCTACACCTTC; CDR3 protein: CASRSGINYGYTF
D gene: TRBD1; CDR3 length: 16; clone size: .; V gene: TRBV5-1; J gene: TRBJ1-2; CDR3 DNA: TGCGCCAGCAGCTTAGGACAGGGGATGGGGATCTATGGCTACACCTTC; CDR3 protein: CASSLGQGMGIYGYTF
D gene: TRBD1; CDR3 length: 13; clone size: .; V gene: TRBV12-3/TRBV12-4; J gene: TRBJ1-2; CDR3 DNA: TGTGCCAGCAGATGGACAGGGGGGTATGGCTACACCTTC; CDR3 protein: CASRWTGGYGYTF
D gene: TRBD2; CDR3 length: 16; clone size: .; V gene: TRBV6-5; J gene: TRBJ2-1; CDR3 DNA: TGTGCCAGCAGTTACATCGGTCCTAGCGGGAGAGGTGAGCAGTTCTTC; CDR3 protein: CASSYIGPSGRGEQFF